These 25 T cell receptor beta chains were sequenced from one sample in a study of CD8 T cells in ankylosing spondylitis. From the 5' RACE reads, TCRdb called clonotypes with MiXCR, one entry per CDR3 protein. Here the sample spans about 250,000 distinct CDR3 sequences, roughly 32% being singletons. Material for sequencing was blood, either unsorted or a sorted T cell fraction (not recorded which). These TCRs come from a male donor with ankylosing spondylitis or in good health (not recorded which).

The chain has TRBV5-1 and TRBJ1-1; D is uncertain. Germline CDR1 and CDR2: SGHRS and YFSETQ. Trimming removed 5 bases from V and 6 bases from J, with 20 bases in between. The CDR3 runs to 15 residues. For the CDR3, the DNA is TGCGCCAGCAGTTCGGGGTTCCTTCGTAGGTCTGAAGCTTTCTTT. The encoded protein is CASSSGFLRRSEAFF.

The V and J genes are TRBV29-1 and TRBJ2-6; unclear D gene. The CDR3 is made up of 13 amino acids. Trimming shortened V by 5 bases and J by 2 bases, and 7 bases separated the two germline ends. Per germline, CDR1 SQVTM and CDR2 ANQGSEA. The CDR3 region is CSVIQPGANVLTF. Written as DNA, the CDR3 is TGCAGCGTTATCCAGCCTGGGGCCAACGTCCTGACTTTC.

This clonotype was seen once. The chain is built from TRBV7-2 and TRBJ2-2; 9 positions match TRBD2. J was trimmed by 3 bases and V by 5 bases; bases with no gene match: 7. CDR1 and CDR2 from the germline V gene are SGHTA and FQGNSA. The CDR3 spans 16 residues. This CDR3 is CASSHPTSGDTGELFF. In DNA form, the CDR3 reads TGTGCCAGCAGCCACCCGACTAGCGGCGACACCGGGGAGCTGTTTTTT.

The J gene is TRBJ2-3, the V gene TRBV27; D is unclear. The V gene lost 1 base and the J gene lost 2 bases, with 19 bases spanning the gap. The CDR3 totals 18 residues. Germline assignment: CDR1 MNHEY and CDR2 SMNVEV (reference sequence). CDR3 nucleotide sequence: TGTGCCAGCAGTTTATATGTTGGCCGAAATAGACCCACAGATACGCAGTATTTT. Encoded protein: CASSLYVGRNRPTDTQYF.

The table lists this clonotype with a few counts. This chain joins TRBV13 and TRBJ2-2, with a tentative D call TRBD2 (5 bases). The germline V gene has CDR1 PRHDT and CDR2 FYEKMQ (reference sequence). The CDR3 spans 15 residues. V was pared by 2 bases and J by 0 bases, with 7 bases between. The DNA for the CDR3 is TGTGCCAGCAGCTTACGGGAAACGAACACCGGGGAGCTGTTTTTT. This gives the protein CASSLRETNTGELFF.

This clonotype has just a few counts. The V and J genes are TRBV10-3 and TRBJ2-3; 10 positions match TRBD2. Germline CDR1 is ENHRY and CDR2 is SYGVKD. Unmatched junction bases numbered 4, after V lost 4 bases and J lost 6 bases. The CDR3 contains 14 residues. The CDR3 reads CAISGTSGMDTQYF. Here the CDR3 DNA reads TGTGCCATCAGTGGTACTAGCGGGATGGATACGCAGTATTTT.

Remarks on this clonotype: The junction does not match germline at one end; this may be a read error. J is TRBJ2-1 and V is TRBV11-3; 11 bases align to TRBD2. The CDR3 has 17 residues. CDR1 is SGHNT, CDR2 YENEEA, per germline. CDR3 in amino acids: CASSSRQLAGVYSEQFF. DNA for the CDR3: TGTGCCAGCAGCTCCCGACAACTAGCGGGGGTATACAGTGAGCAGTTCTTC. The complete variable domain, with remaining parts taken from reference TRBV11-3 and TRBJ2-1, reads EAGVVQSPRYKIIEKKQPVAFWCNPISGHNTLYWYLQNLGQGPELLIRYENEEAVDDSQLPKDRFSAERLKGVDSTLKIQPAELGDSAVYLCASSSRQLAGVYSEQFFGPGTRLTVL.

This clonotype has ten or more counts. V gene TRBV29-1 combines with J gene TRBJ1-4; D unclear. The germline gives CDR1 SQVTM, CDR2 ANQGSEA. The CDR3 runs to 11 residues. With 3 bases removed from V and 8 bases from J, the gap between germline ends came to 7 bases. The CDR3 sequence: CSVELGEKLFF. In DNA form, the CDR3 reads TGCAGCGTTGAGCTCGGGGAAAAACTGTTTTTT.

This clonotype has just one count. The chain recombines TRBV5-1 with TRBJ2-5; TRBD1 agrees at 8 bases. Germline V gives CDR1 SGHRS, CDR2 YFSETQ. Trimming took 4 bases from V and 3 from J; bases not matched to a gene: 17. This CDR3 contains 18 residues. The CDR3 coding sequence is TGCGCCAGCAGCCTGAGCGGACAGGGACCTAGGCGAGAAGAGACCCAGTACTTC. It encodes CASSLSGQGPRREETQYF.

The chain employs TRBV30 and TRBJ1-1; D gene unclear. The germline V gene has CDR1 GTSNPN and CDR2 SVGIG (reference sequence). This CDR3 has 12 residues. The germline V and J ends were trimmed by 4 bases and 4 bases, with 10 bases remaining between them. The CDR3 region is CAWKLQATEAFF. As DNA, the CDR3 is TGTGCCTGGAAACTCCAGGCCACTGAAGCTTTCTTT. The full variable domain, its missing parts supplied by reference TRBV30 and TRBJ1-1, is SQTIHQWPATLVQPVGSPLSLECTVEGTSNPNLYWYRQAAGRGLQLLFYSVGIGQISSEVPQNLSASRPQDRQFILSSKKLLLSDSGFYLCAWKLQATEAFFGQGTRLTVV.

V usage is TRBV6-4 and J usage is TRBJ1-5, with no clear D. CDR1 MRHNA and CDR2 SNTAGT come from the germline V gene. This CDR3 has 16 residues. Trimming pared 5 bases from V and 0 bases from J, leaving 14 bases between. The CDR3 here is CASSSPGAHSNQPQHF. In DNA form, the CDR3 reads TGTGCCAGCAGTTCCCCCGGCGCACATAGCAATCAGCCCCAGCATTTT.

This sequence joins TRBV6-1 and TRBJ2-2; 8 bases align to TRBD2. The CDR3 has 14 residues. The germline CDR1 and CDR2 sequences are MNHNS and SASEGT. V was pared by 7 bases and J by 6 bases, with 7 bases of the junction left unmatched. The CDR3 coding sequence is TGTGCCAGCACCGACCGGGGGGGGTCCGGGGAGCTGTTTTTT. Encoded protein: CASTDRGGSGELFF.

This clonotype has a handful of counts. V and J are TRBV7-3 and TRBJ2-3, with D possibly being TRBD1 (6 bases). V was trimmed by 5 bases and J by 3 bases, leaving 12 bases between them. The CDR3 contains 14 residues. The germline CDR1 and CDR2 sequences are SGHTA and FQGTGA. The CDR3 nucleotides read TGTGCCAGCAGCGACGGACAGCCAACAGATACGCAGTATTTT. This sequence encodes CASSDGQPTDTQYF.

Here the CDR3 DNA reads TGCGCCAGCCGCTGGACAGGGGGGAACTACGAGCAGTACTTC. Protein sequence: CASRWTGGNYEQYF. This chain joins TRBV5-1 and TRBJ2-7, with TRBD1 matching 10 bases. With 7 bases clipped from V and 3 bases from J, the junction kept 7 bases outside the gene matches. CDR1 and CDR2 (germline): SGHRS, YFSETQ. This CDR3 is 14 amino acids long.

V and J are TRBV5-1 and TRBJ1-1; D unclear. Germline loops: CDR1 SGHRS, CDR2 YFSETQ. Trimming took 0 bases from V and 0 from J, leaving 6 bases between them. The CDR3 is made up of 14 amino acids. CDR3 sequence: CASSLDGLNTEAFF. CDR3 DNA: TGCGCCAGCAGCTTGGACGGACTGAACACTGAAGCTTTCTTT.

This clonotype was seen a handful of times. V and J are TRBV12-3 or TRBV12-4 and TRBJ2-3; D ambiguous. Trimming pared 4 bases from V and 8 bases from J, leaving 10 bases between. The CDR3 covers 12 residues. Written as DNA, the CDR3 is TGTGCCAGCAGTTCTTTAGTCGGTACGCAGTATTTT. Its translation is CASSSLVGTQYF.

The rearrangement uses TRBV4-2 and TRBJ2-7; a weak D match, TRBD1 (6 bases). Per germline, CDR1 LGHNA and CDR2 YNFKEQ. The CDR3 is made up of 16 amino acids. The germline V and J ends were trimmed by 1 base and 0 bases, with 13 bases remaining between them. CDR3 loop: CASSQARVGASYEQYF. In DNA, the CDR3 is TGTGCCAGCAGCCAAGCCCGGGTGGGGGCCTCCTACGAGCAGTACTTC.

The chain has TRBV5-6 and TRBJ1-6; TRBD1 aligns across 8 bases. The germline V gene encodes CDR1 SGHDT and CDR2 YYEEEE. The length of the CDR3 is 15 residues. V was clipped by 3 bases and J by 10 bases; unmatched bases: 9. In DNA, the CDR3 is TGTGCCAGCAGCTGGGGGGCACAGGGGGAATCACCCCTCCACTTT. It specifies CASSWGAQGESPLHF.

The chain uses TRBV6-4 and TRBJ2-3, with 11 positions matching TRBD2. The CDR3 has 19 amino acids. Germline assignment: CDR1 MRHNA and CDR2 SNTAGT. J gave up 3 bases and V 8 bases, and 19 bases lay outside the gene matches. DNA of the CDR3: TGTGCCAGCTGTTATAGACTAGCGGGGTCCCCGGCTATAACAGATACGCAGTATTTT. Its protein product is CASCYRLAGSPAITDTQYF.

The CDR3 is CASSLARGLTSYEQYF. CDR3 DNA: TGTGCCAGCAGTCTTGCTCGGGGTCTGACCTCCTACGAGCAGTACTTC. The chain combines TRBV12-3 or TRBV12-4 with TRBJ2-7; possibly TRBD2 for D (5 bases). Trimming left V 5 bases short and J 0 bases short, with 17 bases between. This CDR3 spans 16 amino acids.

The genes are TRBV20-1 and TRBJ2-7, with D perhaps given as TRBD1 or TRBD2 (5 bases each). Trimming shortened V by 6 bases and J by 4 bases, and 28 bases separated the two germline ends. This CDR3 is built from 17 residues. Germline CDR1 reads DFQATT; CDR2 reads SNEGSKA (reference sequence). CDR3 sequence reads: CSAEGIEERSPPYEQYF. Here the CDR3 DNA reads TGCAGTGCAGAGGGGATAGAGGAGAGATCCCCTCCTTACGAGCAGTACTTC.

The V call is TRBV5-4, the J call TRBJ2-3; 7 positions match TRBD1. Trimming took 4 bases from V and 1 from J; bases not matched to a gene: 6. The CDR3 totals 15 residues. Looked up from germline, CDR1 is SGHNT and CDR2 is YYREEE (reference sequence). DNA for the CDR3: TGTGCCAGCAGCAGGGACAGTCTGGGCACAGATACGCAGTATTTT. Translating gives CASSRDSLGTDTQYF.

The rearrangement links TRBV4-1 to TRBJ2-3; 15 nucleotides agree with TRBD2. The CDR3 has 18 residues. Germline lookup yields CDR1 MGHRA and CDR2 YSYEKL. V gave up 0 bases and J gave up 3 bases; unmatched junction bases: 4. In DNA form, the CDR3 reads TGCGCCAGCAGCCAAGATGGGGGGACTAGCGGGGGGACAGATACGCAGTATTTT. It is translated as CASSQDGGTSGGTDTQYF.

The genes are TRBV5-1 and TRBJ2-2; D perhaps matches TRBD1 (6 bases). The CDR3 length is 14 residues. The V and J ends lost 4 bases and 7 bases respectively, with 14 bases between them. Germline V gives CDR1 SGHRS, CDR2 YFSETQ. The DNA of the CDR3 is TGCGCCAGCAGCGAGGACAGCCTTAACGGGGAGCTGTTTTTT. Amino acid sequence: CASSEDSLNGELFF.

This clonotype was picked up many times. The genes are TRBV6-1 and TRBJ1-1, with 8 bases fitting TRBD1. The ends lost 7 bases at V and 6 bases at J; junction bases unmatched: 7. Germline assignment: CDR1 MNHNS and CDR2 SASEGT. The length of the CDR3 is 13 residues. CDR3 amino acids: CASTLDRDAEAFF. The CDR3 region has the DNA TGTGCCAGCACCCTGGACAGGGACGCTGAAGCTTTCTTT.